This T cell receptor beta chain was profiled in a study of human T cells and chemical hapten exposure. Study-level background: The sensitizer, 2% DPC, was used on roughly 2 cm by roughly 2 cm of upper inner arm skin.

The table lists this clonotype with a few counts. CDR3 size: 14 residues. V was clipped by 9 bases and J by 0 bases, with 15 bases between them. Germline-derived CDR1 and CDR2 are MNHEY and SMNVEV (reference sequence). Time point in this sample: patch test 2, 6 weeks after DPC sensitization. Treatment described: therapeutic diphenylcyclopropenone sensitization with weekly scalp DPC. Blood was collected ahead of every patch test applied. Patients had alopecia, were aged 18 to 70, and were not pregnant. The library tagged individual cDNA molecules with unique molecular identifiers. A single record per CDR3 protein comes from TCRdb applying MiXCR to the RACE reads. The sample includes more than 85,000 distinct CDR3 sequences, approximately 8.8% of them seen just once.

The TCR originated in a woman in her thirties or forties with alopecia areata. Some clones in this sample may be carry-over from other donors' samples. J is TRBJ2-7 and V is TRBV27; D tentatively reads TRBD1 or TRBD2 (5 bases each). Source: whole blood, taken in connection with sensitization to the hapten diphenylcyclopropenone (DPC). The DNA of the CDR3 is TGTGCCAGTTCCGGGACGGCGAGCTCCTACGAGCAGTACTTC. It codes for CASSGTASSYEQYF.